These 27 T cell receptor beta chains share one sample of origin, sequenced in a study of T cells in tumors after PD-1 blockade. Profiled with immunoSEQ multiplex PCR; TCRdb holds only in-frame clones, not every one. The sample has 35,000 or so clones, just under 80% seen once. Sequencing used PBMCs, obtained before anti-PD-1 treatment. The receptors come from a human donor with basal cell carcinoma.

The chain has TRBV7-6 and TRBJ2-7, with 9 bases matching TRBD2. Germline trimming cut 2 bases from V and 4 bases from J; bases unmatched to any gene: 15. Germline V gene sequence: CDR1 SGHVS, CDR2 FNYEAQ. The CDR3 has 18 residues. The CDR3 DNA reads TGTGCCAGCAGCTTATCGGCGGTAGCGGGAGTGGGTGTGTACGAGCAGTACTTC. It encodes CASSLSAVAGVGVYEQYF.

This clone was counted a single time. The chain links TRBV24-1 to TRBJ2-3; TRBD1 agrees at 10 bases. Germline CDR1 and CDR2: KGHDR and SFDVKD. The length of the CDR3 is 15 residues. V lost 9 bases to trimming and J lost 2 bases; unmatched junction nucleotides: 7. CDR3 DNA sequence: TGTGCCACCGGTGGACAGGGGGGATACACAGATACGCAGTATTTT. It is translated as CATGGQGGYTDTQYF.

The CDR3: CASSADRHPIEPLHF. The DNA for the CDR3 is TGTGCCAGCAGCGCGGACCGCCACCCAATAGAACCCCTCCACTTT. The rearrangement uses TRBV7-8 and TRBJ1-6; D gene unclear. This CDR3 is 15 amino acids long. CDR1 and CDR2 (germline): SGHVS, FQNEAQ. The V and J ends lost 5 bases and 12 bases respectively, with 20 bases between them.

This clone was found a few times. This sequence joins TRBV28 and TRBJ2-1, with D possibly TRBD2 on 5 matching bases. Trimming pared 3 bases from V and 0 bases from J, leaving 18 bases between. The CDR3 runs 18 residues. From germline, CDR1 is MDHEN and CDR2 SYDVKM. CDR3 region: CASSFRAVNLSSYNEQFF. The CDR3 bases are TGTGCCAGCAGTTTTCGAGCGGTGAACCTAAGCTCCTACAATGAGCAGTTCTTC.

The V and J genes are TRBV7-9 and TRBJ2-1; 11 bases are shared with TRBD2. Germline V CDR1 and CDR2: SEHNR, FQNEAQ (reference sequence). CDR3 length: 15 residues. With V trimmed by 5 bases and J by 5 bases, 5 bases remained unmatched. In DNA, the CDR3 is TGTGCCAGCAGCACCGGGACTAGCGGAGACAATGAGCAGTTCTTC. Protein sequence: CASSTGTSGDNEQFF.

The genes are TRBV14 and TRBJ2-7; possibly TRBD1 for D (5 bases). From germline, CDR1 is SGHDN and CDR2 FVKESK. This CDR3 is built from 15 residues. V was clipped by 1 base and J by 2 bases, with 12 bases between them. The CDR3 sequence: CASSQVGAPTYEQYF. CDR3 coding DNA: TGTGCCAGCAGCCAAGTAGGGGCTCCCACCTACGAGCAGTACTTC.

The CDR3 reads CASRGYPLSEQFF. In DNA, the CDR3 is TGTGCCAGCAGGGGTTATCCACTTAGTGAGCAGTTCTTC. The J gene is TRBJ2-1, the V gene TRBV7-9; D gene ambiguous. V was clipped by 6 bases and J by 9 bases, with 15 bases between them. This CDR3 has 13 amino acids. CDR1 and CDR2 from the germline V gene are SEHNR and FQNEAQ (reference sequence).

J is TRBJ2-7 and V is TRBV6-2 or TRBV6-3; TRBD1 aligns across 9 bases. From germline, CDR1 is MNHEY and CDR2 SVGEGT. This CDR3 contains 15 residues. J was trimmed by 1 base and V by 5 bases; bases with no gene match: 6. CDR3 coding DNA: TGTGCCAGCAGTAGGACCGGGACAGGGTCCTACGAGCAGTACTTC. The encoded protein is CASSRTGTGSYEQYF.

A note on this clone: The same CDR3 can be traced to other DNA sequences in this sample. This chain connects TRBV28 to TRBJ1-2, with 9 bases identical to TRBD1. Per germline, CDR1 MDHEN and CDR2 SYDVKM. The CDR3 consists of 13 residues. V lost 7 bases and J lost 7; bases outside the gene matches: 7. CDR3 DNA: TGTGCCAGCACTACAACAGGGGGCGGTGGCTACACCTTC. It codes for CASTTTGGGGYTF.

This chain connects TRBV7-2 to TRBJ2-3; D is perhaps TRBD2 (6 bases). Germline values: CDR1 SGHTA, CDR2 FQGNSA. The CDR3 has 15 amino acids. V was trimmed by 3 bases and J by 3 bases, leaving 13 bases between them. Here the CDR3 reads CASSFGGVSTDTQYF. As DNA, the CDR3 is TGTGCCAGCAGCTTCGGCGGGGTTTCAACAGATACGCAGTATTTT. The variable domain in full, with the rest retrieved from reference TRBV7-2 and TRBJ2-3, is GAGVSQSPSNKVTEKGKDVELRCDPISGHTALYWYRQSLGQGLEFLIYFQGNSAPDKSGLPSDRFSAERTGGSVSTLTIQRTQQEDSAVYLCASSFGGVSTDTQYFGPGTRLTVL.

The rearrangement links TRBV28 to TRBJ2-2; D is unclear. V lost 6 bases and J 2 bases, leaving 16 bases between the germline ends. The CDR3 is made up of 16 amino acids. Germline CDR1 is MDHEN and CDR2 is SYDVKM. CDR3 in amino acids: CASRTQTTLNTGELFF. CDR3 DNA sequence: TGTGCCAGCAGAACACAGACGACGCTTAACACCGGGGAGCTGTTTTTT.

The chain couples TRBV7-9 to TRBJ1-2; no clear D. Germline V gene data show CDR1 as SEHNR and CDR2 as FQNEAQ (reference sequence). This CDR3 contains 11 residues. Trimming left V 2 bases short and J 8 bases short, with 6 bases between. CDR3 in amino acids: CASSLRGGYTF. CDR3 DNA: TGTGCCAGCAGCTTACGAGGAGGCTACACCTTC.

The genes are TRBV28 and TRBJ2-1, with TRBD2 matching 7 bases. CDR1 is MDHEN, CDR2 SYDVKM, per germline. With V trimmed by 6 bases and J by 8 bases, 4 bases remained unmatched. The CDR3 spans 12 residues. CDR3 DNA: TGTGCCAGCAGCCCTAGCGGCGATGAGCAGTTCTTC. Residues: CASSPSGDEQFF.

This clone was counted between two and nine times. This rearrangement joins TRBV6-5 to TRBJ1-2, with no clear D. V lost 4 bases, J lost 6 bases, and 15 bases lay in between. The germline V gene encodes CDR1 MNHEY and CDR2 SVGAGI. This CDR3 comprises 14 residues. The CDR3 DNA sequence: TGTGCCAGCAGTTCAACCGACAACTTCGATGGCTACACCTTC. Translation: CASSSTDNFDGYTF.

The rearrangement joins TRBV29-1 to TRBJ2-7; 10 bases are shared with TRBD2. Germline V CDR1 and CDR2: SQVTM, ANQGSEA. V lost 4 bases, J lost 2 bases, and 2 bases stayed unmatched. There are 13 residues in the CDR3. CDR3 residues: CSVGSGRAYEQYF. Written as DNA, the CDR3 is TGCAGCGTTGGCAGCGGGAGGGCCTACGAGCAGTACTTC.

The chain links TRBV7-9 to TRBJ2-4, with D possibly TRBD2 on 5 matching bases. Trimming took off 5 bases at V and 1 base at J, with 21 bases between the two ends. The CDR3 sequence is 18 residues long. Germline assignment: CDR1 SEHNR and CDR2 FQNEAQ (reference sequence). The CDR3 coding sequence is TGTGCCAGCAGCCCCGCGGTATCGGGAAGGAGGGCCAAAAACATTCAGTACTTC. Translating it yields CASSPAVSGRRAKNIQYF.

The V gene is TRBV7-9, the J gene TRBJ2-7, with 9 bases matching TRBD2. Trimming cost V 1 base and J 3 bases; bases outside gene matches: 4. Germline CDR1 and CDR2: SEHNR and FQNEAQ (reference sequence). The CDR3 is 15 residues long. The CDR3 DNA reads TGTGCCAGCAGCTTAGGGGTGACTAGCGGCTACGAGCAGTACTTC. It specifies CASSLGVTSGYEQYF.

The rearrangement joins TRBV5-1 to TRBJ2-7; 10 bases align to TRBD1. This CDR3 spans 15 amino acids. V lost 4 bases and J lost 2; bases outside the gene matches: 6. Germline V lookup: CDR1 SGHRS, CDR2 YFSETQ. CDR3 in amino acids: CASSRGTGETYEQYF. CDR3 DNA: TGCGCCAGCAGCCGGGGGACAGGGGAAACCTACGAGCAGTACTTC.

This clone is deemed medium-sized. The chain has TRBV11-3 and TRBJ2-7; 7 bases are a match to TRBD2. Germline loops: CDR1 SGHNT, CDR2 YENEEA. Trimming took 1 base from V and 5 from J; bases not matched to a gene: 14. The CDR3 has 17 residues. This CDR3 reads CASSLGGWGGSGNEQYF. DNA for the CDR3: TGTGCCAGCAGCTTAGGGGGTTGGGGCGGGAGTGGTAACGAGCAGTACTTC.

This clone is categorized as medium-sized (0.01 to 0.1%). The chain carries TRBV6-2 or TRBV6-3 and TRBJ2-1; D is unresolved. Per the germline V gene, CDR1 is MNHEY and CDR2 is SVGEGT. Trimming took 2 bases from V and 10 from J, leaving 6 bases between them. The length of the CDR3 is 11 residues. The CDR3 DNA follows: TGTGCCAGCAGTTACCCGCAGGAGCAGTTCTTC. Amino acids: CASSYPQEQFF.

CDR3 sequence reads: CASSLMSVGSDTQYF. CDR3 nucleotides: TGTGCCAGCAGCTTAATGTCCGTAGGTTCAGATACGCAGTATTTT. V and J are TRBV7-2 and TRBJ2-3; D gene unclear. Germline lookup yields CDR1 SGHTA and CDR2 FQGNSA. The CDR3 consists of 15 residues. V was shortened by 2 bases and J by 4 bases, with 13 bases between the two germline ends.

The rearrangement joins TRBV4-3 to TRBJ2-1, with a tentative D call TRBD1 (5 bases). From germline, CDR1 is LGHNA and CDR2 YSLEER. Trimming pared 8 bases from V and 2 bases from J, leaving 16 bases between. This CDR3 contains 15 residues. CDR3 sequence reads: CASSTVGQAYNEQFF. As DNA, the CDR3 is TGCGCCAGCTCGACAGTGGGGCAAGCCTACAATGAGCAGTTCTTC.

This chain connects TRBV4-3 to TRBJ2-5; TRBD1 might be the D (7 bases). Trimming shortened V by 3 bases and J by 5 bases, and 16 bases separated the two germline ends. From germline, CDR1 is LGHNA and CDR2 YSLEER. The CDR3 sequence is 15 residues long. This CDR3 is CASSHDTSRGETQYF. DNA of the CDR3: TGCGCCAGCAGCCACGACACTAGCAGGGGGGAGACCCAGTACTTC.

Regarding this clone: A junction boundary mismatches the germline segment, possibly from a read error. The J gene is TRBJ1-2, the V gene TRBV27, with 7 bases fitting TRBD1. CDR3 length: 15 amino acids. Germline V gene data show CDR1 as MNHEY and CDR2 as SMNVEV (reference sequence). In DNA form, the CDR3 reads TGTGCCAGCAGCCTGACCCGACAGGGCACCTATGACTACACCTTC. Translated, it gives CASSLTRQGTYDYTF.

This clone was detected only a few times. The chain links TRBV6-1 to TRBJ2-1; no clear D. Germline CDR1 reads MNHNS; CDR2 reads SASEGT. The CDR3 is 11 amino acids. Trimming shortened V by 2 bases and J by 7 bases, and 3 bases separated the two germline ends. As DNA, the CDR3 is TGTGCCAGCAGTGAAAGGAATGAGCAGTTCTTC. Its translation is CASSERNEQFF.

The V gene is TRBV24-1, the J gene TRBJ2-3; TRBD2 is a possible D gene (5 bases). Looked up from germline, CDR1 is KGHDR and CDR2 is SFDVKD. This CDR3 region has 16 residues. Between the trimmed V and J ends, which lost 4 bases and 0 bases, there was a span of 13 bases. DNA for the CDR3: TGTGCCACCAGTGACTATAAAGCGGCTAGCACAGATACGCAGTATTTT. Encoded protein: CATSDYKAASTDTQYF.

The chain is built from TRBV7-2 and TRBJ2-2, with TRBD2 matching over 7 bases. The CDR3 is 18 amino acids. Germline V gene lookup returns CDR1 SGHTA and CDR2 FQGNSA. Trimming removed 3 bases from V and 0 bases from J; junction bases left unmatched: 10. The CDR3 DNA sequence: TGTGCCAGCAGCTTCCGGGCGAGAAGCGGGACGAACACCGGGGAGCTGTTTTTT. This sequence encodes CASSFRARSGTNTGELFF.